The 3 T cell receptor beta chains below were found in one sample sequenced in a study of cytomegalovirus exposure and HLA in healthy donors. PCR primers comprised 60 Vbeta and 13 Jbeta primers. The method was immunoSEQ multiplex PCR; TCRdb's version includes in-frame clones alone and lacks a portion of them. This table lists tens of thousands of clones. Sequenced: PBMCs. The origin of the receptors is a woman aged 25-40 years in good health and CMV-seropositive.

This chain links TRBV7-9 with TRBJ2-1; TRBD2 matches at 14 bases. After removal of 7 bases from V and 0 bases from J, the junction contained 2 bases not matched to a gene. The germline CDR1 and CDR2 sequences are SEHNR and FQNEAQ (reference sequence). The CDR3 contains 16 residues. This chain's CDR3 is CASKGTSGSSYNEQFF. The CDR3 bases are TGTGCCAGCAAAGGGACTAGCGGGAGCTCCTACAATGAGCAGTTCTTC. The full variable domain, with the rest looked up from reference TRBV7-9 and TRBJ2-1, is DTGVSQNPRHKITKRGQNVTFRCDPISEHNRLYWYRQTLGQGPEFLTYFQNEAQLEKSRLLSDRFSAERPKGSFSTLEIQRTEQGDSAMYLCASKGTSGSSYNEQFFGPGTRLTVL.

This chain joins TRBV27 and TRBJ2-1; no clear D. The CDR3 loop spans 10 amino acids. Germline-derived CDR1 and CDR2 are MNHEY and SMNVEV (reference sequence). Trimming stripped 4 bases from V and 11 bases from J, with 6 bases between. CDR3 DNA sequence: TGTGCCAGCAGTTGGCCGAAGCAGTTCTTC. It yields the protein CASSWPKQFF.

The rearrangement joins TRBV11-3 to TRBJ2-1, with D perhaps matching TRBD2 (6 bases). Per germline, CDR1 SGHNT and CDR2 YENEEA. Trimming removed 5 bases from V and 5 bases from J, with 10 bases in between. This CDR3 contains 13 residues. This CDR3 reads CASSPGLNNEQFF. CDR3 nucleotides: TGTGCCAGCAGCCCAGGACTAAACAATGAGCAGTTCTTC.